Presented here are 29 T cell receptor beta chains from one specimen sequenced in a study of breast tumors, draining lymph nodes, adjacent tissues listed by TCRdb under 2016. Lymph node samples came from the axillary draining lymph nodes of breast cancer patients. The library was produced with multiplex PCR. Reads for this sample came from an Illumina HiSeq 2000. TCRdb redid the processing of the public reads, applying fastp at Q25 and MiXCR, and retained in-frame beta chains. All rows with the same CDR3 protein become a single entry with the most common DNA and genes. The sample includes fewer than 250,000 distinct CDR3 sequences, with about a third observed a single time. In total, the top ten clones hold roughly 1.5% of the sample. Input material: axillary lymph node tissue. These receptors originate from a female donor with breast cancer. Some clones in this sample may be carry-over from other donors' samples.

There are a few counts of this clonotype. A much more abundant neighbour one base away suggests this may be a read error. V and J are TRBV20-1 and TRBJ2-7; possible D gene TRBD1, 6 bases. This CDR3 has 14 amino acids. Trimming cost V 2 bases and J 6 bases, with 17 bases left between them. Germline V gene sequence: CDR1 DFQATT, CDR2 SNEGSKA (reference sequence). CDR3 in DNA: TGCAGTGCTAGAAACCCGTTGGGGGCCTCCGAGCAGTACTTC. Residues: CSARNPLGASEQYF.

This chain connects TRBV5-4 to TRBJ2-1, with TRBD2 matching 14 bases. Germline CDR1 is SGHNT and CDR2 is YYREEE (reference sequence). Losses at the gene ends were 4 bases for V and 12 bases for J; bases not matched to a gene: 15. This CDR3 region has 17 residues. The CDR3 sequence is CASSRDRGTSGRSGQFF. The CDR3 coding sequence is TGTGCCAGCAGCCGGGACAGGGGGACTAGCGGGAGAAGTGGGCAGTTCTTC.

This clonotype showed up many times. This chain joins TRBV7-2 and TRBJ2-3; 9 bases fit TRBD2. CDR1 SGHTA and CDR2 FQGNSA come from the germline V gene. CDR3 size: 16 residues. The V segment lost 3 bases and the J segment 4 bases; nucleotides outside the gene matches: 8. The CDR3 coding sequence is TGTGCCAGCAGCTTTACACTAGCGGGTTACTCAGATACGCAGTATTTT. Encoded protein: CASSFTLAGYSDTQYF. The full variable domain, completed using reference TRBV7-2 and TRBJ2-3, is GAGVSQSPSNKVTEKGKDVELRCDPISGHTALYWYRQSLGQGLEFLIYFQGNSAPDKSGLPSDRFSAERTGGSVSTLTIQRTQQEDSAVYLCASSFTLAGYSDTQYFGPGTRLTVL.

A remark on this clonotype: Given a much more abundant clone one base away, this may be a read error. This chain connects TRBV11-3 to TRBJ2-1, with TRBD2 identical over 8 bases. CDR3 size: 18 residues. CDR1 is SGHNT, CDR2 YENEEA, per germline. J was trimmed by 0 bases and V by 5 bases; bases with no gene match: 12. The CDR3 protein is CASSPGPSGWSSYNEQFF. Written as DNA, the CDR3 is TGTGCCAGCAGCCCCGGGCCTAGCGGGTGGAGCTCCTACAATGAGCAGTTCTTC.

The rearrangement joins TRBV19 to TRBJ1-4, with TRBD1 identical over 11 bases. Germline V CDR1 and CDR2: LNHDA, SQIVND (reference sequence). V lost 6 bases, J lost 5 bases, and 2 bases stayed unmatched. The CDR3 runs to 14 residues. The CDR3 coding sequence is TGTGCCAGTAGAGGACAGGGGGCGAATGAAAAACTGTTTTTT. Amino acids: CASRGQGANEKLFF.

This chain joins TRBV12-3 or TRBV12-4 and TRBJ1-4; 7 nucleotides match TRBD1. The trim removed 6 bases at V and 8 bases at J, leaving 9 bases unmatched. This CDR3 spans 14 amino acids. Here the CDR3 reads CASSDQTGPEKLFF. The CDR3 DNA reads TGTGCCAGCAGCGATCAGACAGGGCCCGAAAAACTGTTTTTT.

This clonotype has a count of ten or more. A read error is possible here, since a much larger clone lies one base away. This likely comes from a read error, as the CDR3 has no conserved phenylalanine or tryptophan at its end. The chain recombines TRBV14 with TRBJ2-5, with D possibly matching TRBD1 (6 bases). The CDR3 covers 13 residues. Germline-derived CDR1 and CDR2 are SGHDN and FVKESK. The germline V and J ends were trimmed by 2 bases and 5 bases, with 9 bases remaining between them. Here the CDR3 DNA reads TGTGCCAGCAGCCAAAGGACAGTTGAGACCCAGTACTCC. This sequence encodes CASSQRTVETQYS.

Ten or more counts support this clonotype. The rearrangement links TRBV19 to TRBJ2-2; 9 positions match TRBD2. The V segment lost 9 bases and the J segment 4 bases; nucleotides outside the gene matches: 6. The CDR3 contains 14 residues. Germline loops: CDR1 LNHDA, CDR2 SQIVND (reference sequence). CDR3 in DNA: TGTGCCAGCCAGCGGGAGGTAACCACCGGGGAGCTGTTTTTT. Its protein product is CASQREVTTGELFF.

The chain links TRBV9 to TRBJ1-6; 9 positions match TRBD1. The CDR3 loop spans 16 amino acids. Germline V gene lookup returns CDR1 SGDLS and CDR2 YYNGEE. Trimming took 4 bases from V and 6 from J; bases not matched to a gene: 8. CDR3 residues: CASSMGQGAANSPLHF. CDR3 bases: TGTGCCAGCAGCATGGGACAGGGAGCCGCTAATTCACCCCTCCACTTT.

There are many counts of this clonotype. The chain is built from TRBV9 and TRBJ2-1, with 13 bases lining up with TRBD2. The CDR3 consists of 15 residues. CDR1 is SGDLS and CDR2 is YYNGEE in the germline V gene. V lost 2 bases and J lost 9; bases outside the gene matches: 5. This chain's CDR3 is CASSVLLAGGGEQFF. Here the CDR3 DNA reads TGTGCCAGCAGCGTTCTACTAGCGGGAGGGGGTGAGCAGTTCTTC.

V and J are TRBV5-1 and TRBJ1-1; D ambiguous. Trimming took 6 bases from V and 4 from J, leaving 13 bases between them. CDR3 size: 13 residues. The germline gives CDR1 SGHRS, CDR2 YFSETQ. Written as DNA, the CDR3 is TGCGCCAGCACAAGAGGGTTGGGCACTGAAGCTTTCTTT. Translated, it gives CASTRGLGTEAFF.

In its sample, this clonotype was seen many times. This chain connects TRBV18 to TRBJ2-7, with D unresolved. From germline, CDR1 is KGHSH and CDR2 LQKENI. The V gene lost 2 bases and the J gene lost 0 bases, with 14 bases spanning the gap. The CDR3 runs to 16 residues. CDR3 region: CASSPMPQVSSYEQYF. CDR3 DNA: TGTGCCAGCTCACCAATGCCCCAGGTGAGCTCCTACGAGCAGTACTTC. The full variable domain, completed using reference TRBV18 and TRBJ2-7, is NAGVMQNPRHLVRRRGQEARLRCSPMKGHSHVYWYRQLPEEGLKFMVYLQKENIIDESGMPKERFSAEFPKEGPSILRIQQVVRGDSAAYFCASSPMPQVSSYEQYFGPGTRLTVT.

Only a few counts were recorded for this clonotype. The J gene is TRBJ2-3, the V gene TRBV28; a possible D gene is TRBD1 (5 bases). CDR1 and CDR2 from the germline V gene are MDHEN and SYDVKM. The CDR3 spans 15 residues. Trimming took 9 bases from V and 1 from J, leaving 17 bases between them. The CDR3 region is CASKLARVGTDTQYF. The CDR3 DNA reads as TGTGCCAGTAAACTGGCCAGGGTAGGCACAGATACGCAGTATTTT.

The V call is TRBV6-1, the J call TRBJ2-2; 8 nucleotides agree with TRBD1. Germline-derived CDR1 and CDR2 are MNHNS and SASEGT. CDR3 length: 16 residues. V lost 5 bases, J lost 6 bases, and 11 bases stayed unmatched. This chain's CDR3 is CASSLGTGLIAGELFF. The CDR3 region has the DNA TGTGCCAGCAGTCTCGGGACAGGTCTTATTGCCGGGGAGCTGTTTTTT.

V and J are TRBV2 and TRBJ2-5, with TRBD1 identical over 9 bases. Looked up from germline, CDR1 is SNHLY and CDR2 is FYNNEI. The V and J ends lost 5 bases and 0 bases, in that order; junction bases with no gene match: 4. CDR3 length equals 15 residues. The CDR3 DNA sequence: TGTGCCAGCAGTACCACAGGGGGCAACCAAGAGACCCAGTACTTC. It encodes CASSTTGGNQETQYF.

The rearrangement joins TRBV19 to TRBJ1-1; D perhaps matches TRBD1 (5 bases). The CDR3 extends over 15 amino acids. Trimming stripped 3 bases from V and 1 base from J, with 12 bases between. The germline gives CDR1 LNHDA, CDR2 SQIVND (reference sequence). CDR3 DNA sequence: TGTGCCAGTAGTATTTACGGGGCCGGGAACACTGAAGCTTTCTTT. It codes for CASSIYGAGNTEAFF.

The J gene is TRBJ1-2, the V gene TRBV6-1; 9 bases line up with TRBD1. J gave up 1 base and V 6 bases, and 3 bases lay outside the gene matches. Germline CDR1 reads MNHNS; CDR2 reads SASEGT. CDR3 length equals 14 residues. The CDR3 nucleotides read TGTGCCAGCAGGACAGGGGGAAATAACTATGGCTACACCTTC. Translation: CASRTGGNNYGYTF.

This clonotype was counted at least ten times. The CDR3 region is CASSLLGGRLVKTQYF. CDR3 nucleotides: TGTGCCAGCAGTTTATTAGGGGGCCGGTTAGTGAAGACCCAGTACTTC. This rearrangement joins TRBV12-3 or TRBV12-4 to TRBJ2-5; 7 bases fit TRBD1. The V and J ends lost 2 bases and 6 bases, in that order; junction bases with no gene match: 12. The length of the CDR3 is 16 residues.

Many counts were recorded for this clonotype. This chain uses TRBV13 with TRBJ2-1; D assignment may be TRBD1 or TRBD2 (7 bases each). V lost 4 bases and J 5 bases, leaving 15 bases between the germline ends. There are 15 residues in the CDR3. The V gene's germline CDR1 is PRHDT and CDR2 FYEKMQ (reference sequence). The CDR3 loop reads CASSSGGGLNNEQFF. The CDR3 DNA reads as TGTGCCAGCAGCTCAGGGGGGGGTCTTAACAATGAGCAGTTCTTC.

The chain employs TRBV6-5 and TRBJ1-1, with D uncertain. This CDR3 region has 15 residues. Trimming shortened V by 7 bases and J by 0 bases, and 15 bases separated the two germline ends. The germline V gene encodes CDR1 MNHEY and CDR2 SVGAGI. CDR3: CASTTLDTLNTEAFF. In nucleotides, the CDR3 is TGTGCCAGCACCACTCTAGACACTCTGAACACTGAAGCTTTCTTT.

This clonotype was detected many times. The V call is TRBV20-1, the J call TRBJ1-2; D gene uncertain. Germline loops: CDR1 DFQATT, CDR2 SNEGSKA (reference sequence). V lost 2 bases and J lost 6, with 7 bases in between. This CDR3 has 11 amino acids. The CDR3 sequence is CSARYRNGYTF. The CDR3 DNA reads as TGCAGTGCTAGATATAGGAATGGCTACACCTTC.

This chain uses TRBV4-1 with TRBJ1-2; no definite D call. CDR1 and CDR2 from the germline V gene are MGHRA and YSYEKL. The V and J ends lost 1 base and 3 bases respectively, with 12 bases between them. This CDR3 has 15 amino acids. The CDR3 protein is CASSQAGLDYYGYTF. CDR3 in DNA: TGCGCCAGCAGCCAAGCGGGCTTGGATTACTATGGCTACACCTTC.

The sample holds many counts of this clonotype. The chain recombines TRBV30 with TRBJ2-1; D unclear. The CDR3 length is 12 residues. In germline, CDR1 is GTSNPN, CDR2 SVGIG (reference sequence). V was trimmed by 1 base and J by 8 bases, leaving 9 bases between them. CDR3 nucleotide sequence: TGTGCCTGGAGTGAGGATTTGGATGAGCAGTTCTTC. This gives the protein CAWSEDLDEQFF.

A single count supports this clonotype. Being one base from a much bigger clone, this may be a read error. The CDR3 does not close with the conserved phenylalanine or tryptophan, likely indicating a read error. The chain joins TRBV5-6 to TRBJ2-1; tentative D call: TRBD1 (5 bases). CDR1 and CDR2 from the germline V gene are SGHDT and YYEEEE. The germline V and J ends were trimmed by 1 base and 9 bases, with 8 bases remaining between them. The CDR3 has 12 amino acids. The DNA of the CDR3 is TGTGCCAGCAGCTTGAGGGGCGTTGAGCAGTTCCTC. Translating gives CASSLRGVEQFL.

About this clonotype: One junction end does not reproduce the germline sequence, and a read error may be involved. The chain links TRBV5-1 to TRBJ2-3; D gene unclear. The CDR3 contains 14 residues. Per germline, CDR1 SGHRS and CDR2 YFSETQ. CDR3 in amino acids: CASSSTRQGAMQYF. As DNA, the CDR3 is TGTGCCAGCAGCTCCACCAGACAAGGTGCGATGCAGTATTTT.

The V gene is TRBV18, the J gene TRBJ2-7, with 8 bases lining up with TRBD2. V was clipped by 4 bases and J by 7 bases; unmatched bases: 9. The V gene's germline CDR1 is KGHSH and CDR2 LQKENI. The CDR3 consists of 14 residues. The CDR3 sequence is CASSLSGNTGEQYF. The DNA of the CDR3 is TGTGCCAGCTCACTTAGCGGGAACACGGGGGAGCAGTACTTC.

Notes on this clonotype: Sequence at one end of the junction differs from germline and may be a read error. This chain uses TRBV9 with TRBJ2-2, with a tentative D call TRBD2 (5 bases). Germline V CDR1 and CDR2: SGDLS, YYNGEE. The CDR3 extends over 13 amino acids. CDR3 coding DNA: TGTGCCAGCACCCTGGACTGCACCGGGGAGCTGTTCTTT. The encoded protein is CASTLDCTGELFF.

The chain combines TRBV20-1 with TRBJ2-5; TRBD1 matches 9 bases. CDR3 length: 17 amino acids. Germline CDR1 is DFQATT and CDR2 is SNEGSKA (reference sequence). With 3 bases clipped from V and 2 bases from J, the junction kept 13 bases outside the gene matches. The CDR3 nucleotides are TGCAGTGCTAGGGGACAGGGCAACCCACCCCGTCAAGAGACCCAGTACTTC. It translates to CSARGQGNPPRQETQYF.

This rearrangement joins TRBV18 to TRBJ2-1; D not certain. The CDR3 loop spans 14 amino acids. V lost 2 bases to trimming and J lost 8 bases, with 13 bases between them. Per the germline V gene, CDR1 is KGHSH and CDR2 is LQKENI. For the CDR3, the DNA is TGTGCCAGCTCACCATTTTCGGCGGCGGATGAGCAGTTCTTC. Translating it yields CASSPFSAADEQFF.